One and the same sample provided the 30 T cell receptor beta chains below, sequenced in a study of PD-L1 blockade in urothelial cancer. Sequencing used immunoSEQ multiplex PCR; TCRdb keeps in-frame clones, though not all of them. The profile shows about 88,000 clones, 85% to 95% of them singletons. Sequences were derived from PBMCs, sampled around atezolizumab (anti-PD-L1) treatment. These receptors all come from a man aged 55 to 70 with urothelial cancer.

The chain carries TRBV30 and TRBJ2-1; 8 nucleotides align to TRBD2. Losses at the gene ends were 3 bases for V and 14 bases for J; bases not matched to a gene: 9. The CDR3 is made up of 12 amino acids. Germline V gene data show CDR1 as GTSNPN and CDR2 as SVGIG (reference sequence). CDR3 coding DNA: TGTGCCTGGAGGGGTGAAGGCGGGAGGAAGTTCTTC. It codes for CAWRGEGGRKFF.

The chain joins TRBV5-1 to TRBJ2-3, with 14 positions matching TRBD2. V was pared by 5 bases and J by 0 bases, with 11 bases of the junction left unmatched. Germline V gene data show CDR1 as SGHRS and CDR2 as YFSETQ. CDR3 length: 19 amino acids. CDR3: CASSRTGTSGGPSTDTQYF. The CDR3 nucleotides read TGCGCCAGCAGTCGGACCGGGACTAGCGGGGGCCCTAGCACAGATACGCAGTATTTT. Together with reference TRBV5-1 and TRBJ2-3, the CDR3 gives the full variable domain: KAGVTQTPRYLIKTRGQQVTLSCSPISGHRSVSWYQQTPGQGLQFLFEYFSETQRNKGNFPGRFSGRQFSNSRSEMNVSTLELGDSALYLCASSRTGTSGGPSTDTQYFGPGTRLTVL.

The chain employs TRBV9 and TRBJ2-5; D unclear. The CDR3 totals 13 residues. With 4 bases removed from V and 2 bases from J, the gap between germline ends came to 9 bases. Per germline, CDR1 SGDLS and CDR2 YYNGEE. The CDR3 DNA reads TGTGCCAGCAGCCTTAGTTGGCAAGAGACCCAGTACTTC. Amino acid sequence: CASSLSWQETQYF.

The chain combines TRBV7-2 with TRBJ1-5; weak D call: TRBD1 (6 bases). Germline loops: CDR1 SGHTA, CDR2 FQGNSA. Trimming pared 4 bases from V and 11 bases from J, leaving 15 bases between. This CDR3 is 13 amino acids long. Written as DNA, the CDR3 is TGTGCCAGCAGCTCAGGGGAAGTATCAGCCCAGCATTTT. Its translation is CASSSGEVSAQHF.

This chain links TRBV7-2 with TRBJ2-3; tentative D call: TRBD2 (6 bases). Trimming took off 8 bases at V and 3 bases at J, with 9 bases between the two ends. The CDR3 runs to 12 residues. CDR1 and CDR2 from the germline V gene are SGHTA and FQGNSA. The CDR3 here is CASRLVTDTQYF. The CDR3 DNA follows: TGTGCCAGCCGACTAGTGACAGATACGCAGTATTTT.

The chain has TRBV2 and TRBJ1-1, with 7 bases matching TRBD1. The CDR3 sequence is 14 residues long. The germline V gene encodes CDR1 SNHLY and CDR2 FYNNEI. The V gene end was trimmed by 2 bases and the J gene end by 3 bases; junction bases not matched to a gene: 3. In nucleotides, the CDR3 is TGTGCCAGCAGTGAACCGGGACAGCACACTGAAGCTTTCTTT. As protein: CASSEPGQHTEAFF. Full variable domain (outside the CDR3, taken from reference TRBV2 and TRBJ1-1): EPEVTQTPSHQVTQMGQEVILRCVPISNHLYFYWYRQILGQKVEFLVSFYNNEISEKSEIFDDQFSVERPDGSNFTLKIRSTKLEDSAMYFCASSEPGQHTEAFFGQGTRLTVV.

The chain employs TRBV6-6 and TRBJ2-3; D unresolved. V lost 10 bases to trimming and J lost 4 bases, with 15 bases between them. The germline V gene has CDR1 MNHNY and CDR2 SVGAGI (reference sequence). This CDR3 region has 13 residues. The CDR3 sequence is CATRNSDPDTQYF. The CDR3 DNA reads as TGTGCCACCCGAAATAGTGATCCAGATACGCAGTATTTT.

The CDR3 is CASSPLGGKQYF. CDR3 DNA: TGTGCCAGCAGCCCTTTAGGGGGTAAGCAGTACTTC. This chain uses TRBV5-5 with TRBJ2-7; the D gene is possibly TRBD1 (6 bases). Germline V gene data show CDR1 as SGHKS and CDR2 as YYEKEE (reference sequence). This CDR3 is built from 12 residues. The V end was cut by 4 bases, the J end by 8 bases, with 13 bases between.

The chain couples TRBV5-1 to TRBJ2-1; 9 positions agree with TRBD2. The J segment lost 8 bases and the V segment lost 0 bases, leaving 3 bases of the junction unmatched. From germline, CDR1 is SGHRS and CDR2 YFSETQ. The CDR3 consists of 14 residues. CDR3 sequence (DNA): TGCGCCAGCAGCTTGGTTGGCGGGAGGGATGAGCAGTTCTTC. Translation: CASSLVGGRDEQFF. Using reference TRBV5-1 and TRBJ2-1 for the parts outside the CDR3, the full variable domain is KAGVTQTPRYLIKTRGQQVTLSCSPISGHRSVSWYQQTPGQGLQFLFEYFSETQRNKGNFPGRFSGRQFSNSRSEMNVSTLELGDSALYLCASSLVGGRDEQFFGPGTRLTVL.

The chain carries TRBV15 and TRBJ1-5; weak D call: TRBD1 (6 bases). The CDR3 has 14 residues. Trimming took 3 bases from V and 6 from J, leaving 12 bases between them. Germline CDR1 and CDR2: LNHNV and YYDKDF (reference sequence). The CDR3 coding sequence is TGTGCCACCAGCAGTGGGGGCGCAGGTCAGCCCCAGCATTTT. Its protein product is CATSSGGAGQPQHF.

Only one count was recorded for this clone. This chain connects TRBV28 to TRBJ2-2; 9 nucleotides agree with TRBD1. The CDR3 runs 15 residues. Trimming cost V 5 bases and J 5 bases; bases outside gene matches: 6. Germline V gene sequence: CDR1 MDHEN, CDR2 SYDVKM. Written as DNA, the CDR3 is TGTGCCAGCAGTGGGACAGGGCCGCGAACCGGGGAGCTGTTTTTT. It is translated as CASSGTGPRTGELFF.

This chain uses TRBV7-9 with TRBJ1-4; maybe TRBD1 (6 bases). Germline lookup yields CDR1 SEHNR and CDR2 FQNEAQ (reference sequence). The CDR3 runs 15 residues. With 1 base removed from V and 7 bases from J, the gap between germline ends came to 13 bases. The CDR3 is CASSLGGGSAEKLFF. Written as DNA, the CDR3 is TGTGCCAGCAGCTTAGGTGGGGGCTCAGCTGAAAAACTGTTTTTT.

The table lists this clone with a count of one. J is TRBJ1-5 and V is TRBV28, with a weak D call TRBD1 (6 bases). The CDR3 extends over 12 amino acids. V was clipped by 9 bases and J by 5 bases, with 11 bases between them. Germline assignment: CDR1 MDHEN and CDR2 SYDVKM. CDR3 residues: CASLRGDQPQHF. CDR3 nucleotide sequence: TGTGCCAGTCTCAGGGGTGATCAGCCCCAGCATTTT.

A few counts support this clone. The chain is built from TRBV6-1 and TRBJ2-3; a weak D match, TRBD1 (5 bases). The CDR3 is 13 amino acids. V was clipped by 1 base and J by 10 bases, with 12 bases between them. Germline V CDR1 and CDR2: MNHNS, SASEGT. This CDR3 reads CASSEGTVGPQYF. The CDR3 DNA sequence: TGTGCCAGCAGTGAAGGTACGGTGGGGCCGCAGTATTTT.

J is TRBJ1-2 and V is TRBV5-4, with 10 bases that match TRBD1. The CDR3 length is 15 residues. Germline V gives CDR1 SGHNT, CDR2 YYREEE (reference sequence). The V gene end was trimmed by 0 bases and the J gene end by 3 bases; junction bases not matched to a gene: 2. The CDR3 region has the DNA TGTGCCAGCAGCTTGGCGACAGGGGGCTACTATGGCTACACCTTC. Amino acid sequence: CASSLATGGYYGYTF.

The chain is built from TRBV27 and TRBJ2-1; tentatively, D is TRBD2 (6 bases). Between the trimmed V and J ends, which lost 5 bases and 10 bases, there was a span of 36 bases. Germline values: CDR1 MNHEY, CDR2 SMNVEV (reference sequence). This CDR3 is built from 20 residues. CDR3 region: CASSLWGLWREVEESGEQFF. CDR3 sequence (DNA): TGTGCCAGCAGTCTCTGGGGCTTATGGAGGGAGGTAGAAGAATCGGGGGAGCAGTTCTTC.

The chain employs TRBV7-2 and TRBJ2-5; the D gene is possibly TRBD2 (7 bases). The CDR3 is made up of 14 amino acids. Germline CDR1 and CDR2: SGHTA and FQGNSA. V lost 5 bases, J lost 7 bases, and 17 bases lay in between. CDR3: CASSIQGGPGTQYF. The CDR3 region has the DNA TGTGCCAGCAGCATACAGGGAGGGCCAGGGACCCAGTACTTC.

The rearrangement uses TRBV11-2 and TRBJ2-7; 8 positions agree with TRBD1. V dropped 3 bases and J dropped 2; count of bases not matched to a gene: 6. The length of the CDR3 is 15 residues. Germline CDR1 and CDR2: SGHAT and FQNNGV. The CDR3 region is CASSLGSRGPYEQYF. CDR3 bases: TGTGCCAGCAGCTTGGGAAGCAGGGGGCCCTACGAGCAGTACTTC.

CDR3 sequence reads: CASSLGGTSSYNEQFF. CDR3 in DNA: TGTGCCAGCAGCTTAGGTGGGACTAGCTCCTACAATGAGCAGTTCTTC. The rearrangement links TRBV7-9 to TRBJ2-1, with 8 bases that match TRBD2. The V gene end was trimmed by 1 base and the J gene end by 0 bases; junction bases not matched to a gene: 2. Germline CDR1 and CDR2: SEHNR and FQNEAQ (reference sequence). This CDR3 is 16 amino acids long.

The chain joins TRBV7-2 to TRBJ2-2, with 7 bases lining up with TRBD2. V was pared by 1 base and J by 4 bases, with 9 bases of the junction left unmatched. The CDR3 is made up of 17 amino acids. Looked up from germline, CDR1 is SGHTA and CDR2 is FQGNSA. In DNA, the CDR3 is TGTGCCAGCAGCTTAGATTCTAGCGGTACATCCACCGGGGAGCTGTTTTTT. Encoded protein: CASSLDSSGTSTGELFF.

This rearrangement joins TRBV7-9 to TRBJ2-7; 7 bases line up with TRBD2. The ends lost 1 base at V and 6 bases at J; junction bases unmatched: 12. CDR3 length: 16 amino acids. Germline V gene lookup returns CDR1 SEHNR and CDR2 FQNEAQ (reference sequence). CDR3 protein: CASSLGWGSAGTEQYF. DNA of the CDR3: TGTGCCAGCAGCTTAGGCTGGGGGTCAGCGGGAACCGAGCAGTACTTC.

J is TRBJ1-1 and V is TRBV7-2, with 12 bases lining up with TRBD1. CDR1 is SGHTA, CDR2 FQGNSA, per germline. CDR3 length: 16 amino acids. V shed 4 bases, J shed 11 bases, and the junction held 14 bases outside the gene matches. The CDR3 bases are TGTGCCAGCAGCTCATTTTCCGGGGACAGGGGGCGGTCGGCTTTCTTT. It yields the protein CASSSFSGDRGRSAFF.

This clone turned up a few times. The V call is TRBV30, the J call TRBJ2-7; 12 nucleotides line up with TRBD2. Trimming cost V 5 bases and J 4 bases; bases outside gene matches: 6. Germline V lookup: CDR1 GTSNPN, CDR2 SVGIG (reference sequence). CDR3 length: 14 amino acids. CDR3 nucleotides: TGTGCCTGGTCTAGCGGGGGGGCGACTTACGAGCAGTACTTC. Protein: CAWSSGGATYEQYF.

V is TRBV6-1 and J is TRBJ1-4; D remains ambiguous. Trimming shortened V by 1 base and J by 10 bases, and 16 bases separated the two germline ends. CDR1 is MNHNS, CDR2 SASEGT, per germline. The CDR3 runs to 15 residues. The chain's CDR3 is CASSEVGRRLGKLFF. The CDR3 DNA sequence: TGTGCCAGCAGTGAAGTTGGCAGGCGCCTGGGAAAACTGTTTTTT.

The J gene is TRBJ2-5, the V gene TRBV6-1; TRBD1 aligns across 10 bases. The length of the CDR3 is 16 residues. Looked up from germline, CDR1 is MNHNS and CDR2 is SASEGT. V trimming: 4 bases; J trimming: 2 bases; junction bases outside the gene matches: 7. This chain's CDR3 is CASSGVRDRGQETQYF. The CDR3 bases are TGTGCCAGCAGTGGAGTTAGGGACAGGGGTCAAGAGACCCAGTACTTC.

The chain links TRBV5-1 to TRBJ1-1; weak D call: TRBD1 (5 bases). V was cut by 3 bases and J by 1 base, with 10 bases left in between. CDR3 length equals 14 residues. Per the germline V gene, CDR1 is SGHRS and CDR2 is YFSETQ. CDR3 nucleotide sequence: TGCGCCAGCAGCTCAGACAGAACGAACACTGAAGCTTTCTTT. Its protein is CASSSDRTNTEAFF.

This clone was recorded only once. The genes are TRBV7-2 and TRBJ1-4; tentative D call: TRBD1 (6 bases). Trimming stripped 7 bases from V and 8 bases from J, with 14 bases between. Germline V lookup: CDR1 SGHTA, CDR2 FQGNSA. The CDR3 length is 13 residues. The CDR3 DNA reads TGTGCCAGCACCCCGGGAGGGGGGGAAAAACTGTTTTTT. Translation gives CASTPGGGEKLFF.

This chain connects TRBV18 to TRBJ2-7, with D unclear. V was clipped by 3 bases and J by 2 bases, with 8 bases between them. Per the germline V gene, CDR1 is KGHSH and CDR2 is LQKENI. The CDR3 totals 13 residues. DNA for the CDR3: TGTGCCAGCTCACCTCGATCAGCCTACGAGCAGTACTTC. Translating it yields CASSPRSAYEQYF. Supplemented by reference TRBV18 and TRBJ2-7, the full variable domain reads NAGVMQNPRHLVRRRGQEARLRCSPMKGHSHVYWYRQLPEEGLKFMVYLQKENIIDESGMPKERFSAEFPKEGPSILRIQQVVRGDSAAYFCASSPRSAYEQYFGPGTRLTVT.

The chain recombines TRBV2 with TRBJ1-2; 8 nucleotides align to TRBD1. Germline lookup yields CDR1 SNHLY and CDR2 FYNNEI. The CDR3 has 12 residues. J gave up 8 bases and V 7 bases, and 6 bases lay outside the gene matches. CDR3 sequence reads: CASNDRGQGYTF. The CDR3 nucleotides are TGTGCCAGCAACGACAGGGGCCAAGGCTACACCTTC.

The rearrangement links TRBV5-6 to TRBJ1-2; tentatively, D is TRBD1 (6 bases). Germline lookup yields CDR1 SGHDT and CDR2 YYEEEE. Deletions cut 5 bases from V and 7 bases from J, with 12 bases between. This CDR3 is 12 amino acids long. This CDR3 is CASSGGVGGYTF. For the CDR3, the DNA is TGTGCCAGCAGTGGGGGCGTCGGTGGCTACACCTTC.